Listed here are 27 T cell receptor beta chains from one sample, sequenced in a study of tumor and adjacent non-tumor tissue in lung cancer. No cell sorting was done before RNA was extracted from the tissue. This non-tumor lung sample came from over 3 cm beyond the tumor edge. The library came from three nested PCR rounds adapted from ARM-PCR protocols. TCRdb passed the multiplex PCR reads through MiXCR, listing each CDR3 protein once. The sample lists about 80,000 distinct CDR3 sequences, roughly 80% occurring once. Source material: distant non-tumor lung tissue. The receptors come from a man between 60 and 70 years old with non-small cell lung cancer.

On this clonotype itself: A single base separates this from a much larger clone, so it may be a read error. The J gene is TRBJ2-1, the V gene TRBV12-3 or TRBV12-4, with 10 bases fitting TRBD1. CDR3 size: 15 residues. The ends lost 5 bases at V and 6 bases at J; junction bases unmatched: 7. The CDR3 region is CASSRPWTGGNEQFF. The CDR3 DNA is TGTGCCAGCAGTCGTCCCTGGACAGGGGGCAATGAGCAGTTCTTC.

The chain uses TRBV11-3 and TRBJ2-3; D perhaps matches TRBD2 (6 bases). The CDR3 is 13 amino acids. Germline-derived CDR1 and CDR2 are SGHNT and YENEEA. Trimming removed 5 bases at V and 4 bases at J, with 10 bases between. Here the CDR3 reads CASSERLADTQYF. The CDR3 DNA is TGTGCCAGCAGCGAACGACTAGCAGATACGCAGTATTTT. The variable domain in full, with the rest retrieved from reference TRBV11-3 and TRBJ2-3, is EAGVVQSPRYKIIEKKQPVAFWCNPISGHNTLYWYLQNLGQGPELLIRYENEEAVDDSQLPKDRFSAERLKGVDSTLKIQPAELGDSAVYLCASSERLADTQYFGPGTRLTVL.

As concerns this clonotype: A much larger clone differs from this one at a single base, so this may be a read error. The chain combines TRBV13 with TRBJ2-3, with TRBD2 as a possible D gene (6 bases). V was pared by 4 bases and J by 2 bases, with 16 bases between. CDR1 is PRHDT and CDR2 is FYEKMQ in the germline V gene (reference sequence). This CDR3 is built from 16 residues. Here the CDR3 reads CASSSLISGFTDTQYF. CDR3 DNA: TGTGCCAGCAGCTCCTTGATTAGCGGATTCACAGATACGCAGTATTTT.

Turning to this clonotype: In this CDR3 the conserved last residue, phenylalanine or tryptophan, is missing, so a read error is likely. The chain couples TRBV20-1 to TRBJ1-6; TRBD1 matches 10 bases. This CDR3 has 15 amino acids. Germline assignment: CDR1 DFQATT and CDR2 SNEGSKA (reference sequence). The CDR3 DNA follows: TGCAATGCTAGACAAAGACAGGGGGCGGATTCACCCCTCCACTAT. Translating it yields CNARQRQGADSPLHY.

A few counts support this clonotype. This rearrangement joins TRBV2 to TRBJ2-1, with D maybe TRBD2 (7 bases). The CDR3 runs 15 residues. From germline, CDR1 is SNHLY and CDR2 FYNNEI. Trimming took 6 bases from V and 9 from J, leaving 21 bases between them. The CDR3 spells CASRTGGSPYGEQFF. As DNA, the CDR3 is TGTGCCAGCAGGACGGGGGGCAGCCCTTATGGTGAGCAGTTCTTC. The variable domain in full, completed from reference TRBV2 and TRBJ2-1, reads EPEVTQTPSHQVTQMGQEVILRCVPISNHLYFYWYRQILGQKVEFLVSFYNNEISEKSEIFDDQFSVERPDGSNFTLKIRSTKLEDSAMYFCASRTGGSPYGEQFFGPGTRLTVL.

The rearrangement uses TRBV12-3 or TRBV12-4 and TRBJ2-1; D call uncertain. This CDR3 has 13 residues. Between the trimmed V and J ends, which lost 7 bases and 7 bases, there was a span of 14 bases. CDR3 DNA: TGTGCCAGCATCAAGACGCTTGTGAATGAGCAGTTCTTC. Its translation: CASIKTLVNEQFF.

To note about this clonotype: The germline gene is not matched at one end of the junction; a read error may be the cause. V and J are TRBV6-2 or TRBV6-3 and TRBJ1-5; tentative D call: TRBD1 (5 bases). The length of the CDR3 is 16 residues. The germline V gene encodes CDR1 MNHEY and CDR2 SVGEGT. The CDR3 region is CANRRQRQSGNQPHHF. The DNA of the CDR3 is TGTGCCAACAGGCGACAGAGACAAAGCGGGAATCAGCCCCACCATTTT.

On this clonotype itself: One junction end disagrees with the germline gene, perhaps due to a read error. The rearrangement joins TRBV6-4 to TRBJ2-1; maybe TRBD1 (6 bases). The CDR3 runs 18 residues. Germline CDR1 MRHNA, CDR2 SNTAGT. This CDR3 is CVSSESARGKKTYNEQFF. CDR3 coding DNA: TGTGTCAGCAGTGAGTCCGCTAGGGGGAAAAAGACCTACAATGAGCAGTTCTTC.

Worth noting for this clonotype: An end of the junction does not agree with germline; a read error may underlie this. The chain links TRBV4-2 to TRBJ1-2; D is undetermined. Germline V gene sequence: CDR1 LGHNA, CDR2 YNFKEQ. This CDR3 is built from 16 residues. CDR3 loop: CASGQRPSGPNYGYTF. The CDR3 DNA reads TGTGCCAGCGGCCAGCGGCCCTCGGGCCCCAACTATGGCTACACCTTC.

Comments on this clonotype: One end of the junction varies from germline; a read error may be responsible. For the CDR3, the DNA is TGTGCCACCAGCTTAGTCCCAAAGGACAGGCCCCCTGGGGCCAACGTCCTGACTTTC. It encodes CATSLVPKDRPPGANVLTF. V is TRBV11-2 and J is TRBJ2-6, with TRBD1 matching 7 bases. Germline lookup yields CDR1 SGHAT and CDR2 FQNNGV. This CDR3 spans 19 amino acids. Together with reference TRBV11-2 and TRBJ2-6, the CDR3 gives the full variable domain: EAGVAQSPRYKIIEKRQSVAFWCNPISGHATLYWYQQILGQGPKLLIQFQNNGVVDDSQLPKDRFSAERLKGVDSTLKIQPAKLEDSAVYLCATSLVPKDRPPGANVLTFGAGSRLTVL.

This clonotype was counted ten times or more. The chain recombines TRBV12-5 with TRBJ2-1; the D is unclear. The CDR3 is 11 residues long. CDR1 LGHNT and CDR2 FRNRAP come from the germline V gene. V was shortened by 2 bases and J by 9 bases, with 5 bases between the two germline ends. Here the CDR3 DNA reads TGTGCTAGTGGTTTGCAACCTGAGCAGTTCTTC. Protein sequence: CASGLQPEQFF. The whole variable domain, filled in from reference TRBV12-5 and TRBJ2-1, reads DARVTQTPRHKVTEMGQEVTMRCQPILGHNTVFWYRQTMMQGLELLAYFRNRAPLDDSGMPKDRFSAEMPDATLATLKIQPSEPRDSAVYFCASGLQPEQFFGPGTRLTVL.

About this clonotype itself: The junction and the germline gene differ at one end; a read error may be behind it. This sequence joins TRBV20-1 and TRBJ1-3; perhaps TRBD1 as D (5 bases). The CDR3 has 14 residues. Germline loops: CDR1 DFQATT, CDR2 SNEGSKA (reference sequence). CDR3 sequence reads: CTARGASSGNAIYF. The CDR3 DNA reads TGCACTGCTAGAGGGGCGAGCTCTGGAAACGCCATATATTTT.

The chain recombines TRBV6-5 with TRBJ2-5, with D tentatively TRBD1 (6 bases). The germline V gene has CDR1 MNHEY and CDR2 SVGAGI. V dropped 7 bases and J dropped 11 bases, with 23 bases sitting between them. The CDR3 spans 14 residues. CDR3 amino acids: CASNDTGTVGAQYF. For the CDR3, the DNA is TGTGCCAGCAATGATACCGGGACCGTGGGGGCACAGTACTTC.

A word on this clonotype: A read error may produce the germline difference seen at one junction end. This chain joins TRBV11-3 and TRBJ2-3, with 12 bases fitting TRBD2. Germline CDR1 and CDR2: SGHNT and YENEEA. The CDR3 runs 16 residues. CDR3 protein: CASSTRLAGVSDPHYF. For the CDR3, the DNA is TGTGCCAGCAGCACCCGACTAGCGGGAGTTTCAGATCCGCATTATTTT.

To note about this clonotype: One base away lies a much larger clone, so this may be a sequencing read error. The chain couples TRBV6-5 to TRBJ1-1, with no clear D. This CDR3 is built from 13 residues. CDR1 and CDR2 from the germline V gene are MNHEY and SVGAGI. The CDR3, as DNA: TGTGCCAGCAGTTTAGAGAAGAACAGTGAAGCTTTCTTT. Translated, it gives CASSLEKNSEAFF.

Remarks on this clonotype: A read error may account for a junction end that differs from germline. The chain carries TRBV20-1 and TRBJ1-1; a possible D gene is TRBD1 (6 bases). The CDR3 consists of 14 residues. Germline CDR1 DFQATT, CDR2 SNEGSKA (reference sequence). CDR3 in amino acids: CSANGNRVNTEALF. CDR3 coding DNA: TGCAGTGCCAATGGGAACAGGGTGAACACTGAAGCTTTATTT.

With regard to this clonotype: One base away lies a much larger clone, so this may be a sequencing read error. CDR3 nucleotide sequence: TGCTCCAGCAGCCGGGGAACCGGGGAGCTGTTTTTT. It encodes CSSSRGTGELFF. The gene calls are TRBV4-1 and TRBJ2-2, with D perhaps TRBD2 (5 bases). The germline CDR1 and CDR2 sequences are MGHRA and YSYEKL. CDR3 length: 12 amino acids.

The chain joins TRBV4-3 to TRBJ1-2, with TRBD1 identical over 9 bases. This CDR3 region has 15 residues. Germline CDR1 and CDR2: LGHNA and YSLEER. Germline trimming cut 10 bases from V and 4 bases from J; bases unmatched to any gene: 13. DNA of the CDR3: TGCGCCAATAGCCACAGACAGGGGGGAGTCTATGGCTACACCTTC. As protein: CANSHRQGGVYGYTF.

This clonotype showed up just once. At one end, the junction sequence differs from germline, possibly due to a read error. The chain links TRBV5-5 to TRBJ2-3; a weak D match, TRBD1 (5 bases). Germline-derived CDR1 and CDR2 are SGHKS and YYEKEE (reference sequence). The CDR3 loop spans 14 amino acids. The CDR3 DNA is TGTGCCAGCAGCTTGGAGTGGGGCGCAGATACGCAGTTTTTT. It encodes CASSLEWGADTQFF.

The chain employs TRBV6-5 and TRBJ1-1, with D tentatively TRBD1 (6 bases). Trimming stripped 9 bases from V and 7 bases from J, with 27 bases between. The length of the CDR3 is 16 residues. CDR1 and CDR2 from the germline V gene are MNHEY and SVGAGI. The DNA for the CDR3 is TGTGCCAGTAGCCAGCCCCGACAGGCAGGGTACATTGAAGCTTTCTTT. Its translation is CASSQPRQAGYIEAFF.

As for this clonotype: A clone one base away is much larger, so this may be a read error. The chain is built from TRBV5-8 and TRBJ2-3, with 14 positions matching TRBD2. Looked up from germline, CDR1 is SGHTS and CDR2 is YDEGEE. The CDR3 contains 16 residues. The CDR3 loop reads CASSKGTSGSTDTQCF. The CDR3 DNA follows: TGTGCCAGCTCGAAGGGGACTAGCGGGAGCACAGATACGCAGTGTTTT.

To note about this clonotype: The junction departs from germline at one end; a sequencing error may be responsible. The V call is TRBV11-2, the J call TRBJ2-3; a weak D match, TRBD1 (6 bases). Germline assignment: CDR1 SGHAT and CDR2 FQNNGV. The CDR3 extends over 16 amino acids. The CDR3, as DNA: TGTGCCAGCAGCAAAATTGGGGGCGGTAGGGGAGATACTCAGTATTTT. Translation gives CASSKIGGGRGDTQYF. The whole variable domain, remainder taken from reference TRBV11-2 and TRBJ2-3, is EAGVAQSPRYKIIEKRQSVAFWCNPISGHATLYWYQQILGQGPKLLIQFQNNGVVDDSQLPKDRFSAERLKGVDSTLKIQPAKLEDSAVYLCASSKIGGGRGDTQYFGPGTRLTVL.

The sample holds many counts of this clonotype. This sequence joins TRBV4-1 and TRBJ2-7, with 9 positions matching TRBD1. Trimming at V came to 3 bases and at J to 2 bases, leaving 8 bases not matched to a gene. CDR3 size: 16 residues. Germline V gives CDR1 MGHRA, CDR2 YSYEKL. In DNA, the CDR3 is TGCGCCAGCAGCCACTCCCCCGGGACAGGGACCTACGAGCAGTACTTC. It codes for CASSHSPGTGTYEQYF.

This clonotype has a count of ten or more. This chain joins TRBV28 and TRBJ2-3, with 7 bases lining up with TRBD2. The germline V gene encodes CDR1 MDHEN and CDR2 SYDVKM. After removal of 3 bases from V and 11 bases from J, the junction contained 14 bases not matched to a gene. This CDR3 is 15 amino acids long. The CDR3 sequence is CASSFPVVGGVMQYF. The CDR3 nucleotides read TGTGCCAGCAGTTTTCCCGTTGTGGGAGGGGTTATGCAGTATTTT.

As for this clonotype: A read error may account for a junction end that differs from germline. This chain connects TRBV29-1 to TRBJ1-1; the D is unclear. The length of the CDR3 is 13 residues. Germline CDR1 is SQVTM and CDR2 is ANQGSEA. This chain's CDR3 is CNVDRPENTEAFF. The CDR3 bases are TGCAACGTTGACCGCCCCGAGAATACTGAAGCTTTCTTT.

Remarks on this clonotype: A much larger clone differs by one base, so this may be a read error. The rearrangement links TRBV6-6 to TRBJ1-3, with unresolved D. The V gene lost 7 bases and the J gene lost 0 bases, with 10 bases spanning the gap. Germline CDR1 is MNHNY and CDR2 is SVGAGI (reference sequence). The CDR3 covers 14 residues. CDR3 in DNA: TGTGCCAGCAACCCGGTGAGCTCTGGAAACACCATATATTTT. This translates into CASNPVSSGNTIYF.

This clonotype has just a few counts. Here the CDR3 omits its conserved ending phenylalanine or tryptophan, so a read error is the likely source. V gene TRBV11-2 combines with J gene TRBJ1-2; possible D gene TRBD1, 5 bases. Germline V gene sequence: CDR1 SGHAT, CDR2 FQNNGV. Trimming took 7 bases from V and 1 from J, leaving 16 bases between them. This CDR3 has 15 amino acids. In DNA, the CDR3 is TGTGCCAGCAATCTCGATGGTAGGGGTAACTATGGCTACACCTTA. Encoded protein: CASNLDGRGNYGYTL.